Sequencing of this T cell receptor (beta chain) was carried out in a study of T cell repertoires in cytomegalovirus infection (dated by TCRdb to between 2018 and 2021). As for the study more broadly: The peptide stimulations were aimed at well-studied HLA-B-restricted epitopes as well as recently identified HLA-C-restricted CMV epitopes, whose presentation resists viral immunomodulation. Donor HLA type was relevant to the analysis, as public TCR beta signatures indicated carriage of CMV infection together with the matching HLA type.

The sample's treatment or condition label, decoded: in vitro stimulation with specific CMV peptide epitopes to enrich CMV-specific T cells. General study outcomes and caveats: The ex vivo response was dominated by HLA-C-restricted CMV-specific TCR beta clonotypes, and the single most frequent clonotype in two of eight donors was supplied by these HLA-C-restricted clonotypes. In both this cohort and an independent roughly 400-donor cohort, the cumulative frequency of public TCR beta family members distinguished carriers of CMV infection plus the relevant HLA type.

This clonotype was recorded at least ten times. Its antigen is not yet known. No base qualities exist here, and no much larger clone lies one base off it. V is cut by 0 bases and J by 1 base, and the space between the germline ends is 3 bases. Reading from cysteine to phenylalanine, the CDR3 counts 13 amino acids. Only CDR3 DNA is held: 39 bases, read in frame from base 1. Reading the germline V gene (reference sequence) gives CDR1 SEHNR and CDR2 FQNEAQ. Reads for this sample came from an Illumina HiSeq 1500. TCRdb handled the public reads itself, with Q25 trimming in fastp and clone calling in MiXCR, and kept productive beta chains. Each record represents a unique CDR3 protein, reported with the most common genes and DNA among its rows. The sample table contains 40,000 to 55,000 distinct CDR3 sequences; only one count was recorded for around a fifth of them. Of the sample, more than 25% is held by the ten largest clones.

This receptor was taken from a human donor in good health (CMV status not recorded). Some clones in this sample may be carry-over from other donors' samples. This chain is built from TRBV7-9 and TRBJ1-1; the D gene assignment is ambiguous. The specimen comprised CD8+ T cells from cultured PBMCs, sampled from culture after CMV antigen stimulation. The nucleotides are TGTGCCAGCAGCTTAGCGAGGAACACTGAAGCTTTCTTT. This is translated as CASSLARNTEAFF.